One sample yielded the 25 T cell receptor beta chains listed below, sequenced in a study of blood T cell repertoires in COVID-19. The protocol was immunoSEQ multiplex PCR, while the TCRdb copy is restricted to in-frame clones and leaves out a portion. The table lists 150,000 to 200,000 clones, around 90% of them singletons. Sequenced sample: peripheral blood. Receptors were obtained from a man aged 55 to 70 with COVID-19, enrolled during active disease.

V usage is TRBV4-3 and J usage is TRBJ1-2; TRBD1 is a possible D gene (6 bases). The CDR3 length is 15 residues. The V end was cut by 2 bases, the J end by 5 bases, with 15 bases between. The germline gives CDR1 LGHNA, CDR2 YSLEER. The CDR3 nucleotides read TGCGCCAGCAGCCAACGACCCGGGACACCATATGGCTACACCTTC. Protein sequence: CASSQRPGTPYGYTF.

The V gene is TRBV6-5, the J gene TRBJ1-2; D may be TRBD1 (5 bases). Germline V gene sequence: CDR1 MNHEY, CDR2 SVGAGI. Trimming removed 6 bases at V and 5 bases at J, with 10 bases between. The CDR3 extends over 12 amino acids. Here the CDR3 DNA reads TGTGCCAGCAGGATAGGGGCATATGGCTACACCTTC. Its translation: CASRIGAYGYTF.

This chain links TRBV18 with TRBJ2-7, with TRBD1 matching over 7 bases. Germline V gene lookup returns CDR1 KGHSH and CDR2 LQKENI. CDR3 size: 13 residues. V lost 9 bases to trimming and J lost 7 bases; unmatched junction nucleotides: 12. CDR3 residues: CASSQGVQGEQYF. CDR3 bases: TGTGCCAGTTCCCAGGGGGTTCAAGGGGAGCAGTACTTC.

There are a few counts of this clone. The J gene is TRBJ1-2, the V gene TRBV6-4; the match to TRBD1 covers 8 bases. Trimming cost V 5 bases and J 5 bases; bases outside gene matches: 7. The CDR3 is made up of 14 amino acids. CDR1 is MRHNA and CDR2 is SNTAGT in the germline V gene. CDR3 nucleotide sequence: TGTGCCAGCAGTCCCGACAGGGGTGTTTATGGCTACACCTTC. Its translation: CASSPDRGVYGYTF.

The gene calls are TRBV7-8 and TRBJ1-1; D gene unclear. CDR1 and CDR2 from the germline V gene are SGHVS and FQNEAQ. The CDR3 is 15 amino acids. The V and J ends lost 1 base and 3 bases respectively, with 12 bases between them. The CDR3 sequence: CASSLVEVTDTEAFF. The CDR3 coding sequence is TGTGCCAGCAGCTTAGTCGAGGTTACGGACACTGAAGCTTTCTTT.

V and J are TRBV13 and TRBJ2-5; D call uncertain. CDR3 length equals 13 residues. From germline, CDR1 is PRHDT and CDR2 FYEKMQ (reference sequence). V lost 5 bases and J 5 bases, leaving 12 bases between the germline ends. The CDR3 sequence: CASSPPGYETQYF. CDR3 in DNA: TGTGCCAGCAGCCCACCAGGTTATGAGACCCAGTACTTC.

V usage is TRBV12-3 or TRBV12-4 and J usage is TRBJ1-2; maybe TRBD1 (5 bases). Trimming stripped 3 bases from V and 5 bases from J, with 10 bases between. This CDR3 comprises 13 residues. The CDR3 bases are TGTGCCAGCAGTTTTAATCAGGGTTATGGCTACACCTTC. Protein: CASSFNQGYGYTF.

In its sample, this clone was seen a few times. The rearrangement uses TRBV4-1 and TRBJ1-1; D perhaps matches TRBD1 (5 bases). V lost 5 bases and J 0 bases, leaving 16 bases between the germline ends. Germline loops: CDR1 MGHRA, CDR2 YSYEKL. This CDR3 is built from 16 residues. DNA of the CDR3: TGCGCCAGCAGCGAACGGGGCGGGATAATGAACACTGAAGCTTTCTTT. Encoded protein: CASSERGGIMNTEAFF.

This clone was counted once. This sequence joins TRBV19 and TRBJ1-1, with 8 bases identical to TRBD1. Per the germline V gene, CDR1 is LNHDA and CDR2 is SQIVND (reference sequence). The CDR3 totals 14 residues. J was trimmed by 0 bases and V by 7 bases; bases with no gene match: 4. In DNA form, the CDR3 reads TGTGCCAGTACCCCGGACAGGGTGAACACTGAAGCTTTCTTT. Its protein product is CASTPDRVNTEAFF.

The CDR3 loop reads CSGQGSTYNEQFF. The DNA of the CDR3 is TGCAGCGGACAGGGTTCCACCTACAATGAGCAGTTCTTC. V usage is TRBV29-1 and J usage is TRBJ2-1; 7 nucleotides match TRBD1. The CDR3 consists of 13 residues. Per the germline V gene, CDR1 is SQVTM and CDR2 is ANQGSEA. Trimming cost V 7 bases and J 2 bases; bases outside gene matches: 5.

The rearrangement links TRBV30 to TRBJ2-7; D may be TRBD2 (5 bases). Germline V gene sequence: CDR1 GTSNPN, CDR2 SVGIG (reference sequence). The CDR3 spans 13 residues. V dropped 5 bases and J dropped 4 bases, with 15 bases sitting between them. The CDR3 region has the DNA TGTGCCTGGGAAGTCCGGGGTACGTACGAGCAGTACTTC. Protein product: CAWEVRGTYEQYF.

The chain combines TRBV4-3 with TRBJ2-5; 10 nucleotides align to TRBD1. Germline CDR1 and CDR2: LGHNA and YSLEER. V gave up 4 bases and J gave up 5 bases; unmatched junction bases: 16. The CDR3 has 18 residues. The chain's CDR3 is CASSLYETGTGAMETQYF. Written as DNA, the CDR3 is TGCGCCAGCAGCCTATATGAGACCGGGACAGGGGCAATGGAGACCCAGTACTTC.

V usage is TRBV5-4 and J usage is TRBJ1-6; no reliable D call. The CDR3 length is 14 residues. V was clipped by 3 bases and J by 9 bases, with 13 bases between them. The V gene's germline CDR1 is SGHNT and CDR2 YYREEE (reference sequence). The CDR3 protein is CASSSVMGASPLHF. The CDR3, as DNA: TGTGCCAGCAGCTCGGTTATGGGAGCTTCACCCCTCCACTTT.

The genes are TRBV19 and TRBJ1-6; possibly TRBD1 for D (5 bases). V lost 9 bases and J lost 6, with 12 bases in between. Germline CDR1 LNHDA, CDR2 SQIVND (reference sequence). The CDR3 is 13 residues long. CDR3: CASRDGGNSPLHF. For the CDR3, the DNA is TGTGCCAGCCGGGACGGGGGTAATTCACCCCTCCACTTT.

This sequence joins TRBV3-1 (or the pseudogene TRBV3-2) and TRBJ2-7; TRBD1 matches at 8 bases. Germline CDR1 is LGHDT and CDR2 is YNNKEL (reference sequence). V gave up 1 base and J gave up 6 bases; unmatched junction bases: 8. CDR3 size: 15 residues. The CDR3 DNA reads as TGTGCCAGCAGCCAAGTTGGACAGGGAGCGCGCGAGCAGTACTTC. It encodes CASSQVGQGAREQYF.

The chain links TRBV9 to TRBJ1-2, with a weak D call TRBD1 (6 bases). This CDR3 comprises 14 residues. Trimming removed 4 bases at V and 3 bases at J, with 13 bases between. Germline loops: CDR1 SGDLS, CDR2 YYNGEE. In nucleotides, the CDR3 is TGTGCCAGCAGCACCGGACAGTCCTACTATGGCTACACCTTC. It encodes CASSTGQSYYGYTF.

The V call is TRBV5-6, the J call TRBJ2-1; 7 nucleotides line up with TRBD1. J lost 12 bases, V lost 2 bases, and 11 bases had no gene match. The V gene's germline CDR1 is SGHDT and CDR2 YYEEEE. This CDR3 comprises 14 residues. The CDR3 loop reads CASSFLTGRLRQFF. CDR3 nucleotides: TGTGCCAGCAGCTTTTTGACAGGGCGGTTACGGCAGTTCTTC.

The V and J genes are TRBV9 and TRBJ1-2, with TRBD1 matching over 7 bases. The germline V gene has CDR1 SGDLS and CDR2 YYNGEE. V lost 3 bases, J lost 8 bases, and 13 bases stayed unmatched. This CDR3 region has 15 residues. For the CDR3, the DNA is TGTGCCAGCAGCGAACAGGGGCCACTCGGGGGAGGCTACACCTTC. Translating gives CASSEQGPLGGGYTF.

The CDR3 is CAAKTGRTGELFF. The DNA of the CDR3 is TGTGCCGCCAAGACAGGGAGGACCGGGGAGCTGTTTTTT. The J gene is TRBJ2-2, the V gene TRBV7-2; D perhaps matches TRBD1 (7 bases). Deletions cut 11 bases from V and 5 bases from J, with 15 bases between. This CDR3 has 13 amino acids. Per germline, CDR1 SGHTA and CDR2 FQGNSA.

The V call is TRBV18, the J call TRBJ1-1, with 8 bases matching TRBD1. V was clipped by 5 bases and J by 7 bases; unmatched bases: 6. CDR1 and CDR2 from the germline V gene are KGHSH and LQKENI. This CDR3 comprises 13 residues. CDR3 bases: TGTGCCAGCTCAGCCGACAGGGGCGGTGAAGCTTTCTTT. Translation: CASSADRGGEAFF.

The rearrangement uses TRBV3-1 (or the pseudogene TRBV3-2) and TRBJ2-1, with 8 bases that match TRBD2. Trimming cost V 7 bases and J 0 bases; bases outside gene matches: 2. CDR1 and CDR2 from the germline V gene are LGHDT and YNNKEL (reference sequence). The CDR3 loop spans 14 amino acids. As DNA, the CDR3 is TGTGCCAGCAAAACTAGCGGCTCCTACAATGAGCAGTTCTTC. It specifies CASKTSGSYNEQFF.

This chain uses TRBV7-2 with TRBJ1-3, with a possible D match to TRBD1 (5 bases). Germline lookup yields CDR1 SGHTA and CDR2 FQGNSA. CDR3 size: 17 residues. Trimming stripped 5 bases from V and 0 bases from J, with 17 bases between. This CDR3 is CASSPQVGLSSGNTIYF. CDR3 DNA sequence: TGTGCCAGCAGCCCCCAGGTGGGGCTCAGCTCTGGAAACACCATATATTTT.

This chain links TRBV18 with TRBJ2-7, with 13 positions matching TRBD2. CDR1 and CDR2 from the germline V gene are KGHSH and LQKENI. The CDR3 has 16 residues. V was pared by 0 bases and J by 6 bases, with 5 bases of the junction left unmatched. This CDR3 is CASSPPLAGGPGEQYF. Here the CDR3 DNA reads TGTGCCAGCTCACCACCACTAGCGGGAGGGCCCGGCGAGCAGTACTTC.

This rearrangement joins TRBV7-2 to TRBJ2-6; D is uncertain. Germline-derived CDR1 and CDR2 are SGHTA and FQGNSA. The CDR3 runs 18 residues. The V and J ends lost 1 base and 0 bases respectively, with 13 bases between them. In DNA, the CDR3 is TGTGCCAGCAGCTTAGTATGGGCGCGAAGCTCTGGGGCCAACGTCCTGACTTTC. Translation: CASSLVWARSSGANVLTF.

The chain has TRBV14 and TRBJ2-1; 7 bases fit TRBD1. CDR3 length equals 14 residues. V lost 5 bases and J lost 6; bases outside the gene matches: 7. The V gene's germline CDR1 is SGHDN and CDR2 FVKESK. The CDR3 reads CASSDGQVGNEQFF. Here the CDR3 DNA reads TGTGCCAGCAGCGACGGACAGGTGGGCAATGAGCAGTTCTTC.